These T cell receptor beta chains were read from a single sample in a study of shared clonotypes between healthy human individuals. Assay: immunoSEQ multiplex PCR; the TCRdb copy retains only in-frame clones and omits some. In the table there are about 1.1 million clones, 77% of which are singletons. The sample consisted of memory CD4+ T cells from PBMCs. Every receptor here comes from a man between 18 and 29 years old in good health. Some clones in this sample may be carry-over from other donors' samples. The CDR3 runs from the conserved cysteine through the conserved F or W. The D gene is left open where the match is weak. The listing skips clone size in some rows; elsewhere it reads once, few, many or a size class.

d_gene	j_gene	abundance	v_gene	CDR3aa	CDR3nt
NA	TRBJ1-5	NA	TRBV19	CASKGRDRSTQPQHF	TGTGCCAGTAAAGGGAGGGACCGAAGTACTCAGCCCCAGCATTTT
NA	TRBJ1-2	NA	TRBV28	CASSYLGREVAF	TGTGCCAGCAGCTATCTCGGCAGGGAAGTCGCCTTC
NA	TRBJ2-3	few	TRBV21-1	CASSSRGEIDTQYF	TGTGCCAGCAGCTCCAGAGGGGAGATAGATACGCAGTATTTT
NA	TRBJ2-7	NA	TRBV6-5	CASSYNRRSYEQYF	TGTGCCAGCAGTTACAACAGGAGGTCCTACGAGCAGTACTTC
TRBD1	TRBJ1-4	NA	TRBV4-2	CASSPDREEKLFF	TGTGCCAGCAGCCCGGACAGGGAGGAAAAACTGTTTTTT
NA	TRBJ2-1	NA	TRBV4-2	CASSQVVGSQVYNEQFF	TGTGCCAGCAGCCAAGTTGTAGGGAGCCAAGTATACAATGAGCAGTTCTTC
TRBD2	TRBJ2-2	NA	TRBV7-2	CASSLALTGGPRELFF	TGTGCCAGCAGCTTAGCGTTGACGGGAGGGCCCAGGGAGCTGTTTTTT
NA	TRBJ2-3	NA	TRBV5-1	CASSFMDTQYF	TGCGCCAGCAGCTTCATGGATACGCAGTATTTT
NA	TRBJ1-2	NA	TRBV19	CASRGTANNYGYTF	TGTGCCAGTAGAGGGACGGCGAACAACTATGGCTACACCTTC
NA	TRBJ1-1	NA	TRBV30	CAWSRTAGAEAFF	TGTGCCTGGTCCCGGACAGCTGGGGCTGAAGCCTTCTTT
NA	TRBJ2-5	NA	TRBV6-1	CASKELGESETQYF	TGTGCCAGCAAGGAGCTAGGGGAGTCAGAGACCCAGTACTTC
NA	TRBJ1-1	few	TRBV10-2	CASKGRSNTEAFF	TGCGCCAGCAAGGGGCGGTCGAACACTGAAGCTTTCTTT
NA	TRBJ2-1	NA	TRBV29-1	CSGGALTGNSYNEQFF	TGCAGCGGTGGGGCCTTAACAGGGAACTCCTACAATGAGCAGTTCTTC
TRBD1	TRBJ1-5	few	TRBV11-2	CASSPGQTLGQPQHF	TGTGCCAGCAGTCCGGGACAGACTCTTGGCCAGCCCCAGCATTTT
TRBD2	TRBJ2-7	few	TRBV4-3	CASSQDAASGSEYEQYF	TGCGCCAGCAGCCAAGATGCGGCTAGCGGGAGTGAGTACGAGCAGTACTTC
NA	TRBJ2-7	NA	TRBV4-1	CASSQDGHDGADAYEQYF	TGCGCCAGCAGCCAAGACGGCCATGATGGGGCAGACGCCTACGAGCAGTACTTC
TRBD1	TRBJ1-2	once	TRBV7-2	CASSLDTGALNGYTF	TGTGCCAGCAGCTTAGACACAGGGGCCCTCAATGGCTACACCTTC
TRBD2	TRBJ2-2	NA	TRBV5-6	CASYQAGGPHGELFF	TGTGCCAGCTATCAAGCGGGAGGGCCCCACGGGGAGCTGTTTTTT
TRBD1	TRBJ1-1	NA	TRBV6-1	CASSVGDRGLGNTEAFF	TGTGCCAGCAGTGTGGGGGACAGGGGGTTAGGGAACACTGAAGCTTTCTTT
NA	TRBJ1-5	few	TRBV28	CASTPGGQDQPQHF	TGTGCCAGCACCCCGGGGGGCCAGGATCAGCCCCAGCATTTT
NA	TRBJ2-7	NA	TRBV5-1	CASSTTASSYEQYF	TGCGCCAGCAGCACAACGGCGAGCTCCTACGAGCAGTACTTC
NA	TRBJ1-1	NA	TRBV5-4	CASSLNQDTEAFF	TGTGCCAGCAGCCTAAATCAAGACACTGAAGCTTTCTTT
TRBD2	TRBJ2-1	NA	TRBV5-4	CASSPRLAGRLYNEQFF	TGTGCCAGCAGCCCCCGACTAGCGGGAAGATTATACAATGAGCAGTTCTTC
NA	TRBJ2-1	NA	TRBV6-1	CASSEATDWKSYNEQFF	TGTGCCAGCAGTGAAGCTACGGACTGGAAATCCTACAATGAGCAGTTCTTC
TRBD1	TRBJ2-7	NA	TRBV7-9	CASSSDRAIGEQYF	TGTGCCAGCAGCTCGGACAGGGCCATCGGCGAGCAGTACTTC
NA	TRBJ2-1	NA	TRBV2	CASSEQGPRDEQFF	TGTGCCAGCAGTGAACAGGGGCCCCGGGATGAGCAGTTCTTC
TRBD2	TRBJ2-1	NA	TRBV7-9	CASSLISGRAGNEQFF	TGTGCCAGCAGCTTGATTAGCGGGAGGGCTGGGAATGAGCAGTTCTTC
NA	TRBJ1-5	NA	TRBV29-1	CSMTEGNQPQHF	TGCAGTATGACAGAGGGCAATCAGCCCCAGCATTTT
NA	TRBJ1-5	NA	TRBV7-9	CASSPSSGPVHQPQHF	TGTGCCAGCAGCCCATCCTCGGGGCCAGTTCATCAGCCCCAGCATTTT
TRBD2	TRBJ2-7	NA	TRBV28	CASRTPSAGVSEQYF	TGTGCCAGCAGGACCCCCTCTGCGGGAGTAAGCGAGCAGTACTTC
NA	TRBJ2-3	NA	TRBV29-1	CSASTPGETQYF	TGCAGCGCCTCGACCCCAGGGGAGACGCAGTATTTT
TRBD1	TRBJ1-4	NA	TRBV19	CASSLRDRGGEKLFF	TGTGCCAGTAGTTTGCGGGACAGGGGAGGCGAAAAACTGTTTTTT
TRBD1	TRBJ1-5	few	TRBV6-1	CASSGDRGLIYSNQPQHF	TGTGCCAGCAGTGGGGACAGGGGCCTTATCTATAGCAATCAGCCCCAGCATTTT
TRBD2	TRBJ2-1	NA	TRBV5-1	CASSESSGRAGEQFF	TGCGCCAGCTCTGAGAGTAGCGGGAGGGCCGGCGAGCAGTTCTTC
TRBD2	TRBJ2-1	few	TRBV7-9	CASSLSLAGSYNEQFF	TGTGCCAGCAGCCTATCACTAGCGGGCTCCTACAATGAGCAGTTCTTC
TRBD2	TRBJ2-1	NA	TRBV25-1	CASSEFASGSYNEQFF	TGTGCCAGCAGTGAATTCGCTAGCGGTAGTTACAATGAGCAGTTCTTC
TRBD2	TRBJ2-5	NA	TRBV2	CASSLGAGVAETQYF	TGTGCCAGCAGTCTAGGCGCGGGAGTGGCTGAGACCCAGTACTTC
NA	TRBJ2-1	few	TRBV9	CASSVRGVDEQFF	TGTGCCAGCAGCGTACGGGGCGTAGATGAGCAGTTCTTC
TRBD1	TRBJ2-7	few	TRBV28	CASSARTGVGLYEQYF	TGTGCCAGCAGTGCCCGTACAGGGGTGGGCTTATACGAGCAGTACTTC
TRBD2	TRBJ2-3	once	TRBV2	CASQTSGSPSTDTQYF	TGTGCCAGCCAAACTAGCGGGAGCCCCAGCACAGATACGCAGTATTTT
TRBD1	TRBJ2-7	NA	TRBV5-1	CASSLGGAQSYEQYF	TGCGCCAGCAGCTTAGGGGGCGCTCAAAGCTACGAGCAGTACTTC
NA	TRBJ2-7	NA	TRBV6-1	CASSEVSTVQYF	TGTGCCAGCAGTGAAGTGTCAACCGTGCAGTACTTC
TRBD2	TRBJ2-7	NA	TRBV10-3	CAISEGNRGRPNEQYF	TGTGCCATCAGTGAGGGGAACCGCGGGAGGCCCAACGAGCAGTACTTC
NA	TRBJ1-1	few	TRBV7-2	CASSLFPFGTTGTEAFF	TGTGCCAGCAGCTTATTCCCTTTCGGGACGACGGGCACTGAAGCTTTCTTT
TRBD1	TRBJ1-2	once	TRBV6-1	CASMGQGINYGYTF	TGTGCCAGCATGGGACAGGGCATAAACTATGGCTACACCTTC
NA	TRBJ1-5	NA	TRBV28	CASSPRVRHQPQHF	TGTGCCAGCAGCCCCAGGGTGAGGCACCAGCCCCAGCATTTT
TRBD1	TRBJ2-7	NA	TRBV28	CASSLWGGTGEYGSQYEQYF	TGTGCCAGCAGTTTATGGGGGGGGACAGGGGAATACGGGAGTCAGTACGAGCAGTACTTC
TRBD1	TRBJ2-3	NA	TRBV6-1	CASSLWTGTSDTQYF	TGTGCCAGCAGCCTTTGGACAGGGACCTCAGATACGCAGTATTTT
NA	TRBJ2-4	NA	TRBV6-5	CASSLGRIQYF	TGTGCCAGCAGCCTGGGGCGCATTCAGTACTTC
NA	TRBJ2-2	NA	TRBV30	CAWSATITGELFF	TGTGCCTGGAGCGCTACTATCACCGGGGAGCTGTTTTTT
NA	TRBJ2-6	NA	TRBV19	CASSITGNVIAGANVLTF	TGTGCCAGTAGTATAACCGGGAATGTGATAGCTGGGGCCAACGTCCTGACTTTC
NA	TRBJ2-3	NA	TRBV7-9	CASSLALADNTDTQYF	TGTGCCAGCAGCTTAGCGTTAGCGGACAACACAGATACGCAGTATTTT
NA	TRBJ2-2	NA	TRBV5-1	CASSSDPNTGELFF	TGCGCCAGCAGCTCCGACCCAAACACCGGGGAGCTGTTTTTT
NA	TRBJ2-1	NA	TRBV7-7	CASSLGDAYNEQFF	TGTGCCAGCAGCTTAGGTGACGCCTACAATGAGCAGTTCTTC
NA	TRBJ2-3	few	TRBV28	CASSLTTDTQYF	TGTGCCAGCAGTTTAACCACAGATACGCAGTATTTT
NA	TRBJ2-7	once	TRBV29-1	CSVDRGHEQYF	TGCAGCGTTGACAGGGGCCACGAGCAGTACTTC
TRBD1	TRBJ1-3	NA	TRBV7-9	CASSLDRVGGNTIYF	TGTGCCAGCAGCCTAGACAGGGTGGGTGGAAACACCATATATTTT
NA	TRBJ1-1	NA	TRBV10-3	CAIRPAVSNTEAFF	TGTGCCATTAGGCCGGCGGTTTCCAACACTGAAGCTTTCTTT
TRBD1	TRBJ1-2	NA	TRBV9	CASSLVGTGARDGYTF	TGTGCCAGCAGCTTGGTTGGGACAGGGGCCCGGGATGGCTACACCTTC